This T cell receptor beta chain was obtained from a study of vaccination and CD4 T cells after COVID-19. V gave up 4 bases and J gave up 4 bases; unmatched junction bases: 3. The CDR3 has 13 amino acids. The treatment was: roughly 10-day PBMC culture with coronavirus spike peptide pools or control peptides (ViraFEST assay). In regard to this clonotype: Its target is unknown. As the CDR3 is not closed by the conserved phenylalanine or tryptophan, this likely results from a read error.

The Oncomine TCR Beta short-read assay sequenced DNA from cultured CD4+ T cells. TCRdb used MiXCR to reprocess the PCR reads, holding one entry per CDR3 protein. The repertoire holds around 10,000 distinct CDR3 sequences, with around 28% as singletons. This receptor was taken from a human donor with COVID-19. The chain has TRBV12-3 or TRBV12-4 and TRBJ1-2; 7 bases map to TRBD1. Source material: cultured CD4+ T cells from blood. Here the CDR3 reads CASSSGTAYGYTL. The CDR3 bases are TGTGCCAGCAGTTCCGGGACAGCCTATGGCTACACCCTC.